This TCR beta chain was obtained from a study of a mutant IDH1 vaccine in newly diagnosed glioma. Some clones are missing from TCRdb's copy, which holds only in-frame ones; the method was immunoSEQ multiplex PCR. The sample gives 68,000 or so clones, 79% of which show up once; roughly 8.2% is in the top ten. The time point denotes: baseline, week 1 (first vaccination visit). Indicated treatment: pre-vaccination baseline after standard-of-care therapy. This clone has just one count. The CDR3 runs 14 residues. The germline V and J ends were trimmed by 3 bases and 0 bases, with 8 bases remaining between them. Germline CDR1 and CDR2: MRHNA and SNTAGT.

The specimen was PBMCs, collected from a glioma patient treated with radiotherapy, temozolomide or both. This chain uses TRBV6-4 with TRBJ1-1; TRBD1 is a possible D gene (5 bases). This receptor was obtained from a man aged 45-65 years with glioma. Here the CDR3 reads CASSEDSVNTEAFF. CDR3 nucleotides: TGTGCCAGCAGTGAAGACAGCGTGAACACTGAAGCTTTCTTT.